Shown below are 20 T cell receptor beta chains from a single sample sequenced in a study of glioma-infiltrating T cells. Amplification of TCR alpha and beta CDR3 regions from RNA used iRepertoire nested multiplex PCR. TCRdb reanalysed the multiplex PCR reads using MiXCR and keeps one entry per CDR3 protein. The repertoire has around 350,000 distinct CDR3 sequences, around 38% of them found once; the top ten carry approximately 12%. Sequencing was carried out using glioma tissue, nonneoplastic brain tissue, or PBMCs (not recorded which). These receptors originate from a human donor with low-grade glioma or glioblastoma, undergoing nonglioma brain surgery, or in good health (not recorded which).

This clonotype was observed many times. The J gene is TRBJ2-1, the V gene TRBV20-1; D not resolved. This CDR3 comprises 10 residues. Germline V gene sequence: CDR1 DFQATT, CDR2 SNEGSKA (reference sequence). V lost 4 bases to trimming and J lost 4 bases, with 2 bases between them. In DNA form, the CDR3 reads TGCAGTGCTACTTACAATGAGCAGTTCTTC. Its protein is CSATYNEQFF.

This clonotype was observed at least ten times. The V call is TRBV4-1, the J call TRBJ1-1; TRBD1 is a possible D gene (6 bases). V dropped 2 bases and J dropped 3 bases, with 10 bases sitting between them. CDR1 is MGHRA and CDR2 is YSYEKL in the germline V gene. The CDR3 has 14 amino acids. The CDR3 nucleotides are TGCGCCAGCAGCCAACCTAGGGGGGACACTGAAGCTTTCTTT. It codes for CASSQPRGDTEAFF.

There are a few counts of this clonotype. V and J are TRBV5-4 and TRBJ1-3; D gene ambiguous. CDR1 is SGHNT, CDR2 YYREEE, per germline (reference sequence). CDR3 length equals 17 residues. Trimming cost V 2 bases and J 4 bases, with 19 bases left between them. The CDR3, as DNA: TGTGCCAGCAGCTTTTTTTCGAGCACCTCAGGAGGAAACACCATATATTTT. As protein: CASSFFSSTSGGNTIYF.

This clonotype has more than one count but fewer than ten. This chain connects TRBV14 to TRBJ1-3; D is uncertain. The CDR3 loop spans 17 amino acids. V was cut by 0 bases and J by 1 base, with 13 bases left in between. CDR1 is SGHDN and CDR2 is FVKESK in the germline V gene. The CDR3 here is CASSQEFPSLSGNTIYF. The CDR3 DNA is TGTGCCAGCAGCCAAGAATTTCCGTCATTATCTGGAAACACCATATATTTT.

This clonotype was observed many times. The genes are TRBV15 and TRBJ2-1; D is perhaps TRBD1 (6 bases). Germline CDR1 reads LNHNV; CDR2 reads YYDKDF (reference sequence). V shed 4 bases and J shed 4 bases, with 11 bases lying between them. The length of the CDR3 is 14 residues. The CDR3 coding sequence is TGTGCCACCAGCACCCGGGACACTTACAATGAGCAGTTCTTC. As protein: CATSTRDTYNEQFF.

The V call is TRBV29-1, the J call TRBJ2-7, with D perhaps matching TRBD2 (5 bases). The CDR3 length is 14 residues. Germline values: CDR1 SQVTM, CDR2 ANQGSEA. Trimming pared 3 bases from V and 2 bases from J, leaving 14 bases between. The CDR3 DNA sequence: TGCAGCGTTGAGTCTTATGGGAGTACCTACGAGCAGTACTTC. It is translated as CSVESYGSTYEQYF.

Concerning this clonotype itself: This may stem from a read error, because a much larger clone lies one nucleotide away. A read error is likely, as this CDR3 ends without the conserved phenylalanine or tryptophan. V gene TRBV15 combines with J gene TRBJ1-2; no clear D gene. Germline V gives CDR1 LNHNV, CDR2 YYDKDF (reference sequence). Between the trimmed V and J ends, which lost 0 bases and 4 bases, there was a span of 12 bases. The CDR3 totals 15 residues. The CDR3 DNA reads as TGTGCCACCAGCAGAGATTTGGGCAGTAGCTATGGCTACACCTCC. Translated: CATSRDLGSSYGYTS.

This clonotype was counted at least ten times. The J gene is TRBJ2-3, the V gene TRBV19; D is unresolved. Trimming pared 5 bases from V and 7 bases from J, leaving 19 bases between. The CDR3 is 15 residues long. The germline V gene has CDR1 LNHDA and CDR2 SQIVND (reference sequence). DNA for the CDR3: TGTGCCAGTAGTCTCCAGTCGGTGATAAGGAATACGCAGTATTTT. Its protein is CASSLQSVIRNTQYF.

This sequence joins TRBV28 and TRBJ2-2; D is perhaps TRBD2 (5 bases). This CDR3 has 15 residues. V lost 6 bases, J lost 5 bases, and 16 bases lay in between. The V gene's germline CDR1 is MDHEN and CDR2 SYDVKM. CDR3 loop: CASSPAGRSTGELFF. The CDR3 DNA is TGTGCCAGCAGCCCTGCGGGCAGGTCAACCGGGGAGCTGTTTTTT.

The chain couples TRBV7-2 to TRBJ2-1, with 7 bases that match TRBD2. The V gene end was trimmed by 1 base and the J gene end by 3 bases; junction bases not matched to a gene: 6. This CDR3 comprises 16 residues. CDR1 and CDR2 from the germline V gene are SGHTA and FQGNSA. The CDR3 bases are TGTGCCAGCAGCTTAGGGGCGGGGGAAGGCTACAATGAGCAGTTCTTC. Its protein product is CASSLGAGEGYNEQFF. The full variable domain, its missing parts supplied by reference TRBV7-2 and TRBJ2-1, is GAGVSQSPSNKVTEKGKDVELRCDPISGHTALYWYRQSLGQGLEFLIYFQGNSAPDKSGLPSDRFSAERTGGSVSTLTIQRTQQEDSAVYLCASSLGAGEGYNEQFFGPGTRLTVL.

The sample holds a few counts of this clonotype. This chain connects TRBV7-4 to TRBJ2-7, with no clear D. Germline V lookup: CDR1 SGHVT, CDR2 SQSDAQ. This CDR3 spans 13 amino acids. Trimming took 4 bases from V and 3 from J, leaving 10 bases between them. The CDR3 nucleotides are TGTGCCAGCAGCTCCACAGACGTCTACGAGCAGTACTTC. Its translation is CASSSTDVYEQYF.

The chain combines TRBV12-3 or TRBV12-4 with TRBJ2-3; 8 nucleotides agree with TRBD1. With 6 bases clipped from V and 2 bases from J, the junction kept 7 bases outside the gene matches. The CDR3 is made up of 15 amino acids. The CDR3 region is CASRTSTGATDTQYF. The DNA for the CDR3 is TGTGCCAGCAGAACCTCGACAGGGGCCACAGATACGCAGTATTTT.

The V and J genes are TRBV18 and TRBJ2-3; 9 bases map to TRBD2. The V gene end was trimmed by 5 bases and the J gene end by 4 bases; junction bases not matched to a gene: 1. This CDR3 has 13 residues. Looked up from germline, CDR1 is KGHSH and CDR2 is LQKENI. This CDR3 reads CASSAGGPDTQYF. The CDR3, as DNA: TGTGCCAGCTCAGCGGGAGGGCCAGATACGCAGTATTTT.

This clonotype was recorded only once. The CDR3 does not end in the conserved phenylalanine or tryptophan, so this is likely a read error. The chain combines TRBV28 with TRBJ1-2, with D hard to call. In germline, CDR1 is MDHEN, CDR2 SYDVKM. V lost 4 bases and J 0 bases, leaving 15 bases between the germline ends. This CDR3 is built from 16 residues. For the CDR3, the DNA is TGTGCCAGCAGTTCATACCACCCCCAGACTAACTATGGCTACACCCTC. This codes for CASSSYHPQTNYGYTL.

V is TRBV20-1 and J is TRBJ2-4, with 7 bases aligning to TRBD2. In germline, CDR1 is DFQATT, CDR2 SNEGSKA (reference sequence). The CDR3 runs 17 residues. J lost 1 base, V lost 0 bases, and 9 bases had no gene match. CDR3 nucleotides: TGCAGTGCTAGAGATACTCGGGAGGTGAAGGCCAAAAACATTCAGTACTTC. It codes for CSARDTREVKAKNIQYF.

This sequence joins TRBV18 and TRBJ1-5, with 9 bases matching TRBD1. The V gene's germline CDR1 is KGHSH and CDR2 LQKENI. V shed 6 bases, J shed 6 bases, and the junction held 9 bases outside the gene matches. The CDR3 length is 15 residues. The CDR3 region is CASSQGQGERQPQHF. CDR3 sequence (DNA): TGTGCCAGCTCCCAGGGACAGGGAGAACGTCAGCCCCAGCATTTT.

In DNA form, the CDR3 reads TGCAGTGCTATCCTAGCGTGTACCTACGAGCAGTACTTC. This encodes CSAILACTYEQYF. The V call is TRBV20-1, the J call TRBJ2-7; tentative D call: TRBD2 (6 bases). V lost 4 bases and J 2 bases, leaving 12 bases between the germline ends. Germline loops: CDR1 DFQATT, CDR2 SNEGSKA (reference sequence). This CDR3 is 13 amino acids long.

This sequence joins TRBV4-1 and TRBJ2-4, with 8 nucleotides matching TRBD1. This CDR3 has 15 amino acids. Per germline, CDR1 MGHRA and CDR2 YSYEKL. Losses at the gene ends were 1 base for V and 7 bases for J; bases not matched to a gene: 6. The chain's CDR3 is CASSQGQGAWNIQYF. The CDR3, as DNA: TGCGCCAGCAGCCAAGGTCAGGGGGCATGGAACATTCAGTACTTC.

This clonotype occurred many times. V and J are TRBV15 and TRBJ2-7, with 7 nucleotides matching TRBD2. Germline V gene data show CDR1 as LNHNV and CDR2 as YYDKDF (reference sequence). V shed 1 base, J shed 0 bases, and the junction held 3 bases outside the gene matches. The CDR3 consists of 15 residues. The CDR3 sequence: CATSRGGRVSYEQYF. CDR3 DNA: TGTGCCACCAGCAGAGGCGGGAGAGTCTCCTACGAGCAGTACTTC.

In the case of this clonotype: The junction and the germline gene differ at one end; a read error may be behind it. V usage is TRBV18 and J usage is TRBJ1-1; D might be TRBD1 (6 bases). The CDR3 runs 13 residues. The germline V gene encodes CDR1 KGHSH and CDR2 LQKENI. CDR3 DNA: TGTTCCAGCTCACCAAACAGGGACACTGAAGCTTTCTTT. It translates to CSSSPNRDTEAFF.